The 13 T cell receptor beta chains reported below all come from one sample, sequenced in a study of regulatory T cells in long-lasting Graves disease. Time point described: newly diagnosed GD, antithyroid drugs for less than 3 months. Scientists built the TCR library using RNA that was extracted from PBMCs. Arm-PCR of CDR3 regions and iRepertoire HTBI primers were the basis on which TCR beta libraries were built. Using its own MiXCR run on the multiplex PCR reads, TCRdb lists one record per CDR3 protein. Of 400,000 to 450,000 distinct CDR3 sequences detected, about 15% appear once; the ten largest clones hold about 10%. In addition, the sample was reused for a study of T cells in Graves' hyperthyroidism and ophthalmopathy.

Sequenced here: peripheral blood mononuclear cells (PBMCs), sampled at new diagnosis, from a patient treated with antithyroid drugs. These receptors came from a woman in her thirties with Graves disease.

This clonotype was counted ten times or more. The V and J genes are TRBV5-1 and TRBJ2-1; 11 bases align to TRBD2. Losses at the gene ends were 3 bases for V and 4 bases for J; bases not matched to a gene: 3. CDR1 SGHRS and CDR2 YFSETQ come from the germline V gene. This CDR3 has 15 residues. CDR3 region: CASSWRLAGYNEQFF. The CDR3 bases are TGCGCCAGCAGCTGGAGACTAGCGGGGTACAATGAGCAGTTCTTC.

This clonotype was seen many times. The genes are TRBV6-2 or TRBV6-3 and TRBJ2-5, with 10 bases matching TRBD1. From germline, CDR1 is MNHEY and CDR2 SVGEGT. The CDR3 runs to 16 residues. The V and J ends lost 6 bases and 3 bases, in that order; junction bases with no gene match: 10. CDR3 coding DNA: TGTGCCAGCAGACGAAGAACCGGGACAGGGGAAGAGACCCAGTACTTC. As protein: CASRRRTGTGEETQYF.

The chain recombines TRBV12-5 with TRBJ2-1; D unresolved. With 7 bases removed from V and 4 bases from J, the gap between germline ends came to 8 bases. The CDR3 runs to 12 residues. Germline assignment: CDR1 LGHNT and CDR2 FRNRAP. The CDR3 here is CASAPGYNEQFF. The CDR3 DNA is TGTGCTAGTGCCCCCGGGTACAATGAGCAGTTCTTC.

This clonotype was seen ten or more times. The chain recombines TRBV7-9 with TRBJ2-1; D is tentatively TRBD1 or TRBD2 (5 bases each). The ends were cut back, 5 bases at V and 7 bases at J, with 12 bases in the middle. This CDR3 is 13 amino acids long. Looked up from germline, CDR1 is SEHNR and CDR2 is FQNEAQ (reference sequence). CDR3: CASSTGTVNEQFF. The CDR3 DNA follows: TGTGCCAGCAGCACCGGGACCGTAAATGAGCAGTTCTTC.

This clonotype came up a few times. The V call is TRBV27, the J call TRBJ2-2; D is ambiguous. Germline V gene lookup returns CDR1 MNHEY and CDR2 SMNVEV (reference sequence). Between the trimmed V and J ends, which lost 11 bases and 4 bases, there was a span of 11 bases. This CDR3 comprises 12 residues. CDR3 region: CAVHKGTGELFF. Written as DNA, the CDR3 is TGTGCCGTCCACAAGGGCACCGGGGAGCTGTTTTTT.

This clonotype was picked up many times. The chain has TRBV30 and TRBJ1-5, with D possibly being TRBD1 (5 bases). Germline V gene data show CDR1 as GTSNPN and CDR2 as SVGIG (reference sequence). CDR3 length: 13 residues. V dropped 2 bases and J dropped 6 bases, with 11 bases sitting between them. The CDR3 sequence is CAWSPQDIQPQHF. CDR3 in DNA: TGTGCCTGGAGTCCACAGGATATTCAGCCCCAGCATTTT.

This clonotype was detected ten times or more. The chain links TRBV7-9 to TRBJ2-7, with D possibly matching TRBD1 (5 bases). CDR1 SEHNR and CDR2 FQNEAQ come from the germline V gene (reference sequence). Trimming pared 6 bases from V and 2 bases from J, leaving 14 bases between. CDR3 length: 14 residues. The CDR3 protein is CASSFTGETYEQYF. The CDR3 region has the DNA TGTGCCAGCAGTTTCACAGGTGAAACCTACGAGCAGTACTTC.

This clonotype came up many times. V and J are TRBV24-1 and TRBJ2-1; a possible D gene is TRBD1 (6 bases). Germline lookup yields CDR1 KGHDR and CDR2 SFDVKD. The CDR3 has 16 amino acids. Trimming took 2 bases from V and 0 from J, leaving 10 bases between them. The chain's CDR3 is CATSDSGDHSYNEQFF. The CDR3 bases are TGTGCCACCAGTGATTCAGGGGATCACTCCTACAATGAGCAGTTCTTC.

This clonotype has ten or more counts. The V gene is TRBV11-2, the J gene TRBJ2-3, with 8 positions matching TRBD2. The CDR3 length is 15 residues. Germline V gene sequence: CDR1 SGHAT, CDR2 FQNNGV. The J segment lost 5 bases and the V segment lost 0 bases, leaving 4 bases of the junction unmatched. The CDR3 here is CASSLDLTSGDTQYF. The CDR3 DNA reads as TGTGCCAGCAGCTTAGATCTAACTAGCGGAGATACGCAGTATTTT.

The chain links TRBV12-3 or TRBV12-4 to TRBJ1-2; 8 bases line up with TRBD1. The J segment lost 4 bases and the V segment lost 5 bases, leaving 6 bases of the junction unmatched. This CDR3 comprises 14 residues. CDR3 nucleotide sequence: TGTGCCAGCAGTCCCGGACAGGGCCTCTATGGCTACACCTTC. It yields the protein CASSPGQGLYGYTF.

The chain employs TRBV7-3 and TRBJ2-3, with 13 bases that match TRBD2. The CDR3 is 17 residues long. The junction had 5 bases not matched to a gene; V was cut back by 1 base and J by 4 bases. Germline-derived CDR1 and CDR2 are SGHTA and FQGTGA. Here the CDR3 reads CASSLKRGLAGPDTQYF. CDR3 in DNA: TGTGCCAGCAGCTTAAAAAGGGGACTAGCGGGACCAGATACGCAGTATTTT.

This clonotype was recorded many times. The genes are TRBV12-3 or TRBV12-4 and TRBJ2-4; either TRBD1 or TRBD2 may fit D (5 bases each). V lost 4 bases and J 7 bases, leaving 8 bases between the germline ends. This CDR3 has 12 amino acids. The CDR3 here is CASSWDGNIQYF. The DNA of the CDR3 is TGTGCCAGCAGTTGGGACGGCAACATTCAGTACTTC.

At least ten counts were recorded for this clonotype. This rearrangement joins TRBV11-2 to TRBJ2-5, with TRBD2 matching over 7 bases. The trim removed 5 bases at V and 6 bases at J, leaving 15 bases unmatched. This CDR3 has 16 amino acids. In germline, CDR1 is SGHAT, CDR2 FQNNGV. The CDR3 sequence: CASSALGGSSAKTQYF. The CDR3 DNA sequence: TGTGCCAGCAGCGCCCTTGGCGGGAGTTCAGCGAAGACCCAGTACTTC.